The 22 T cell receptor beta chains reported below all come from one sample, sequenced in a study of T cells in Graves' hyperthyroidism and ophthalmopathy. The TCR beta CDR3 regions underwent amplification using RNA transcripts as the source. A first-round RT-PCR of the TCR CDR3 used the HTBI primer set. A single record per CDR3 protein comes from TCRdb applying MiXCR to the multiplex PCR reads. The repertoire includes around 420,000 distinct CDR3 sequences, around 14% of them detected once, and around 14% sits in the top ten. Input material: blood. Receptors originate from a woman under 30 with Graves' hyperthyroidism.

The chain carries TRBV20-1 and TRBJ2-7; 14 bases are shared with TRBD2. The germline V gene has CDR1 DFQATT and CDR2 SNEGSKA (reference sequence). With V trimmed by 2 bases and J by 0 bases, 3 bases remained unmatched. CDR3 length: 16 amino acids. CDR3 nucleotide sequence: TGCAGTGCTAGACCCGGGACTAGCGGGAGCTCCTACGAGCAGTACTTC. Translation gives CSARPGTSGSSYEQYF.

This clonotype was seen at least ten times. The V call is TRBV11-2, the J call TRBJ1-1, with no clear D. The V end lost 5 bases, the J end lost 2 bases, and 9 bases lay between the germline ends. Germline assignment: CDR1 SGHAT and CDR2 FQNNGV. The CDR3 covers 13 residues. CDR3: CASSTAANTEAFF. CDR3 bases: TGTGCCAGCAGCACGGCAGCAAACACTGAAGCTTTCTTT.

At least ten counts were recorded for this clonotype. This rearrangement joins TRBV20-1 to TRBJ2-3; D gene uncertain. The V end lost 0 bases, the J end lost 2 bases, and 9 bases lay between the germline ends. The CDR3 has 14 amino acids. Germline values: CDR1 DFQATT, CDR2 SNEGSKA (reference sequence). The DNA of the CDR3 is TGCAGTGCTAGAGATTTGGGGTACACAGATACGCAGTATTTT. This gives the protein CSARDLGYTDTQYF.

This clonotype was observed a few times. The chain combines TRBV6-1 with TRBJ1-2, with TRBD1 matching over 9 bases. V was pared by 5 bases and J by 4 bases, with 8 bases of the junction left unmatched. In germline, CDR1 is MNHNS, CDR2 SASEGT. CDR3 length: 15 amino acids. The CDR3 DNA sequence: TGTGCCAGCAGTCCCTGGACAGGGGTCGGCTATGGCTACACCTTC. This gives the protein CASSPWTGVGYGYTF.

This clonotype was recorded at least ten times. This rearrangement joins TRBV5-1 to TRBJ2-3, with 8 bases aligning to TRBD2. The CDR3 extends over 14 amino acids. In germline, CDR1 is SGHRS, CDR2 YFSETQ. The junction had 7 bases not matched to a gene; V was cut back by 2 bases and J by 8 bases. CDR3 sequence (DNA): TGCGCCAGCAGCTTCGAACTAGCGGCTGGTACGCAGTATTTT. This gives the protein CASSFELAAGTQYF.

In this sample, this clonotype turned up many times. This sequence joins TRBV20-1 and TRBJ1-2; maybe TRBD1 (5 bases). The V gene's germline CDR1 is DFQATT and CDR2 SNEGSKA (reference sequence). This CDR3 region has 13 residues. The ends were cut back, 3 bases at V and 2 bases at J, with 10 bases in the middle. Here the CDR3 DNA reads TGCAGTGCTAGTTCTCGGGGGAACTATGGCTACACCTTC. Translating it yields CSASSRGNYGYTF.

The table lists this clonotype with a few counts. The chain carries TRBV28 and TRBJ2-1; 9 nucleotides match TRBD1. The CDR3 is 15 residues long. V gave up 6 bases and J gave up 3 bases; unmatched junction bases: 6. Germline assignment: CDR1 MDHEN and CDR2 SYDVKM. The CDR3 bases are TGTGCCAGCAGCCCGGGACAGGGTCGCTACAATGAGCAGTTCTTC. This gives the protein CASSPGQGRYNEQFF.

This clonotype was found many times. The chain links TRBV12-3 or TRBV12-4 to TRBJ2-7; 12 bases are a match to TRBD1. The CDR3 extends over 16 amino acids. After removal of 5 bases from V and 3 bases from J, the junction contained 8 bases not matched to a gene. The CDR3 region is CASSGTGGAKDYEQYF. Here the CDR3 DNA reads TGTGCCAGCAGTGGGACAGGGGGCGCCAAGGACTACGAGCAGTACTTC.

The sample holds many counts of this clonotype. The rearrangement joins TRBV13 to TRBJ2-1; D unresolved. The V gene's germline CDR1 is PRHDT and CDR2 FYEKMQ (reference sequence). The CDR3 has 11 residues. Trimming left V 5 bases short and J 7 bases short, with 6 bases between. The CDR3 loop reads CASSDSNEQFF. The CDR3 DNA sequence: TGTGCCAGCAGCGATTCGAATGAGCAGTTCTTC.

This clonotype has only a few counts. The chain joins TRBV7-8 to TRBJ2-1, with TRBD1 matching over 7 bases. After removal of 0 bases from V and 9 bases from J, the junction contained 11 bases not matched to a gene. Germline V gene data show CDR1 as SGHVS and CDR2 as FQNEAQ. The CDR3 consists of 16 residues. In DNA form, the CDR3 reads TGTGCCAGCAGCTTAGCAGTAGGGGGCCAGGGTGGTGAGCAGTTCTTC. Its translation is CASSLAVGGQGGEQFF.

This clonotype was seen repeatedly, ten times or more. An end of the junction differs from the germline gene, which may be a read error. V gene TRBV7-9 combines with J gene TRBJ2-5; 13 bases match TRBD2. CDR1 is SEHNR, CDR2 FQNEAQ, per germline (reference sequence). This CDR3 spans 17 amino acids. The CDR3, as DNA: TGTGCCAGCACCTTAGGGGGACTAGCGGGGAACAAAGAGACCCAGTACTTC. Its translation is CASTLGGLAGNKETQYF.

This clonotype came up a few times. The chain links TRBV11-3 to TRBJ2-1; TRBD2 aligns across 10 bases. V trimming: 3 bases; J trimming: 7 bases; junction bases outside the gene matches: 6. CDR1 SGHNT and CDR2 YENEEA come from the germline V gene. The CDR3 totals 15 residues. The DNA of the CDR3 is TGTGCCAGCAGCTTTGCTAGCGGGGGTAGAAATGAGCAGTTCTTC. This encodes CASSFASGGRNEQFF.

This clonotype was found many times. In nucleotides, the CDR3 is TGTGCCAGCAGTTCCGGGTCCTCCCTCCCTGAAGCTTTCTTT. Protein sequence: CASSSGSSLPEAFF. V and J are TRBV6-1 and TRBJ1-1; D not resolved. The length of the CDR3 is 14 residues. V lost 5 bases, J lost 6 bases, and 16 bases lay in between. Germline CDR1 reads MNHNS; CDR2 reads SASEGT.

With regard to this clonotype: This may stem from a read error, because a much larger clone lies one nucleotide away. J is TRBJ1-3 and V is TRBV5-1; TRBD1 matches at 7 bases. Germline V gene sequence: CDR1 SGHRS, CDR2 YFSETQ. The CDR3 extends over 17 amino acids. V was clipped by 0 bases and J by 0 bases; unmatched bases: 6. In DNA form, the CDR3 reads TGCGCCAGCAGCTTGGTGAGACAGGGCTCCTCTGGAAACACCATATATTTT. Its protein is CASSLVRQGSSGNTIYF.

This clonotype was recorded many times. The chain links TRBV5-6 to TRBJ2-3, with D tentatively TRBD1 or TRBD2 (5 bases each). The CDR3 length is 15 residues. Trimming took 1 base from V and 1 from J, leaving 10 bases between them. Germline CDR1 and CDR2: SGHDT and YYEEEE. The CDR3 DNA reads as TGTGCCAGCAGCTTGAGAGGGGCCGGCACAGATACGCAGTATTTT. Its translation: CASSLRGAGTDTQYF.

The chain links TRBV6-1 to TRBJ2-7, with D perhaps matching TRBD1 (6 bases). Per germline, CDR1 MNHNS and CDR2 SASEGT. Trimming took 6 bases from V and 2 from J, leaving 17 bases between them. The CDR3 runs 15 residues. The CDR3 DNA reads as TGTGCCAGCAGCAGTACAGGGCCCCTTACCTACGAGCAGTACTTC. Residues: CASSSTGPLTYEQYF.

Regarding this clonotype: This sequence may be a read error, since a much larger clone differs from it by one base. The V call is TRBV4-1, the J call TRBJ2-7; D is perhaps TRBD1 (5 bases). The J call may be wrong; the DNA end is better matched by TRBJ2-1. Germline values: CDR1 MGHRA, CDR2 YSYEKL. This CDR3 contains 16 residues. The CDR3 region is CASSQQTDTPTYEQFF. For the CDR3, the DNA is TGCGCCAGCAGCCAACAGACAGACACCCCAACATACGAGCAGTTCTTC.

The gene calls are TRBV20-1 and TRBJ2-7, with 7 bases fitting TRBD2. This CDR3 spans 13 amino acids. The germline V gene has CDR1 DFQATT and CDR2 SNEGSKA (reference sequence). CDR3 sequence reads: CSAWASGTYEQYF. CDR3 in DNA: TGCAGCGCCTGGGCTAGCGGAACCTACGAGCAGTACTTC.

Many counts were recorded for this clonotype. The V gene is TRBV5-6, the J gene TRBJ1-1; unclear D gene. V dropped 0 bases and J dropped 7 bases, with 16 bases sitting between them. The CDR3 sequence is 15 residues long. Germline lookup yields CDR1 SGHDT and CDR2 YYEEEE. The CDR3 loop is CASSLEINGPVEAFF. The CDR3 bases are TGTGCCAGCAGCTTGGAGATTAATGGACCCGTTGAAGCTTTCTTT.

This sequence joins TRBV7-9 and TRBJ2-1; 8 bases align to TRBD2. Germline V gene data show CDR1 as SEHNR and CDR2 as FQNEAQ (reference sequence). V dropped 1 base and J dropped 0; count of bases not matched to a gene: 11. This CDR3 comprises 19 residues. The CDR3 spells CASSLDWAGGPSSYNEQFF. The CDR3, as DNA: TGTGCCAGCAGCTTAGATTGGGCGGGAGGACCAAGCTCCTACAATGAGCAGTTCTTC.

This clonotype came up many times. CDR3: CASSQDPQRSGEQFF. CDR3 nucleotide sequence: TGTGCCAGCAGCCAAGATCCCCAGCGGAGTGGGGAGCAGTTCTTC. V is TRBV3-1 and J is TRBJ2-1; a weak D match, TRBD2 (5 bases). Between the trimmed V and J ends, which lost 0 bases and 10 bases, there was a span of 16 bases. This CDR3 is 15 amino acids long. Germline V CDR1 and CDR2: LGHDT, YNNKEL (reference sequence).

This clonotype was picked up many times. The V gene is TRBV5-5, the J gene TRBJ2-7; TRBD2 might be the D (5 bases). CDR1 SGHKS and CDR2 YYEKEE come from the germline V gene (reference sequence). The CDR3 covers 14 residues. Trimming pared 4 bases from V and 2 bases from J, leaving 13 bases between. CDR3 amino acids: CASSPPGITYEQYF. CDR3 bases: TGTGCCAGCAGCCCCCCGGGGATAACCTACGAGCAGTACTTC.